This T cell receptor (beta chain) is from a study of regulatory T cells in long-lasting Graves disease. According to the study, TCR beta libraries were built with iRepertoire HTBI primers and CDR3-region Arm-PCR. One entry per CDR3 protein results from TCRdb running MiXCR on the multiplex PCR reads. This table has roughly 610,000 distinct CDR3 sequences, roughly 15% appearing once. Germline V gene lookup returns CDR1 GTSNPN and CDR2 SVGIG (reference sequence). The V and J ends lost 0 bases and 11 bases, in that order; junction bases with no gene match: 6. This CDR3 contains 14 residues. Described time point: newly diagnosed GD, antithyroid drugs for less than 3 months. PBMC RNA was the source of the TCR library. The source of the patients was an endocrinology department in Xi'an, China. These data were also reused for a study on T cells in Graves' hyperthyroidism and ophthalmopathy. That report notes: RT-PCR in the first round (using the HTBI primer set) targeted the TCR CDR3.

This chain links TRBV30 with TRBJ2-1, with 11 bases matching TRBD2. The material was peripheral blood mononuclear cells (PBMCs), obtained at new diagnosis, from a patient treated with antithyroid drugs. The TCR was taken from a woman under 40 with Graves disease. The CDR3 sequence is CAWSVQLAGAQQFF. As DNA, the CDR3 is TGTGCCTGGAGTGTCCAACTAGCGGGAGCTCAGCAGTTCTTC.